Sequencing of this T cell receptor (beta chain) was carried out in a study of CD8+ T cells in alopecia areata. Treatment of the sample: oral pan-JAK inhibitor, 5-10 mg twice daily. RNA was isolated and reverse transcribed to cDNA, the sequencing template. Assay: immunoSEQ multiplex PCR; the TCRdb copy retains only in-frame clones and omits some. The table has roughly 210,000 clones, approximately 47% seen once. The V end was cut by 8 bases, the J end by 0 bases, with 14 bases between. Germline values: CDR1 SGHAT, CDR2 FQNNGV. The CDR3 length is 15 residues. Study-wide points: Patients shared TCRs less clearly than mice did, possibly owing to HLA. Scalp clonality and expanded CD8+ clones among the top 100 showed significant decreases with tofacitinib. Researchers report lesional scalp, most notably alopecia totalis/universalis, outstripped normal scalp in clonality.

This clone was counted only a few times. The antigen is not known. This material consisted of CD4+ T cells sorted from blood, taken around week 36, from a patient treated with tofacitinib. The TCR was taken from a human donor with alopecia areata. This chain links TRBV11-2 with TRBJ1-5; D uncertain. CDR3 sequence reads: CASSDGIYSNQPQHF. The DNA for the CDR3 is TGTGCCAGCTCAGACGGAATTTATAGCAATCAGCCCCAGCATTTT.